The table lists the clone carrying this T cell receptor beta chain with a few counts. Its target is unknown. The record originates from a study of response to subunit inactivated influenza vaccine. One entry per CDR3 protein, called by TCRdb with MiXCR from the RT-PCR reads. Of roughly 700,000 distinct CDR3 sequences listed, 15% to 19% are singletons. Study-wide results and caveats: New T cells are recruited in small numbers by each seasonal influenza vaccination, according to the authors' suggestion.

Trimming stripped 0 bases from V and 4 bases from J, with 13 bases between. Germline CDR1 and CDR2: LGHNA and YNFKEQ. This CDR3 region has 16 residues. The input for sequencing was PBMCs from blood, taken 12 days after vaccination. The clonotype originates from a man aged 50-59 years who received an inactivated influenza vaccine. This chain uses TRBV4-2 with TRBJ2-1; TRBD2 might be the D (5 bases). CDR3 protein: CASSQDLLGSYNEQFF. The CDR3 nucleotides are TGTGCCAGCAGCCAAGATTTACTAGGGAGTTACAATGAGCAGTTCTTC.